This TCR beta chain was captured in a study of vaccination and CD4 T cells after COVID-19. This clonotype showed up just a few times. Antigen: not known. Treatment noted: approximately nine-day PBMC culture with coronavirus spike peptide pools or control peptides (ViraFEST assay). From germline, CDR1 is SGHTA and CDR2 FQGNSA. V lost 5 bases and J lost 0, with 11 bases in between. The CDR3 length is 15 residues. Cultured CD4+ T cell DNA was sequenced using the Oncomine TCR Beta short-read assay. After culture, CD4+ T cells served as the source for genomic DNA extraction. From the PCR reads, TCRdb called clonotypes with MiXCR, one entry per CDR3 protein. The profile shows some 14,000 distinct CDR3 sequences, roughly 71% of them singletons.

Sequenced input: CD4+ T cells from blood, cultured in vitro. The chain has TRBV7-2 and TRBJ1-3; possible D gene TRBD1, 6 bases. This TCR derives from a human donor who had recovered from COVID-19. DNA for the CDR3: TGTGCCAGCAGCCACCCCAGGGGCTCTGGAAACACCATATATTTT. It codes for CASSHPRGSGNTIYF.